The 18 T cell receptor beta chains presented below share a single source sample, sequenced in a study of cytomegalovirus exposure and HLA in healthy donors (dated by TCRdb to about 2017). Libraries were constructed by the immunoSEQ multiplex PCR assay. The multiplex PCR relied on a mix of 60 forward primers for TCR Vbeta segments and 13 reverse primers for TCR Jbeta segments. The source is immuneACCESS, and TCRdb retained only in-frame sequences with V and J called. Part of the clones is not carried over; for the studies checked, unresolved V genes explain less than half of this, and the remainder is unexplained. This sample lists under 200,000 clones; 82% were detected once. The top ten clonotypes cover about 10% of the sample. The sequenced sample consisted of PBMCs. The receptors originated from a man aged 50 or older in good health and CMV-seropositive.

This clone was detected once. The chain carries TRBV6-5 and TRBJ2-7; tentatively, D is TRBD2 (6 bases). This CDR3 comprises 14 residues. Looked up from germline, CDR1 is MNHEY and CDR2 is SVGAGI. CDR3 coding DNA: TGTGCAAACGCGGGGCCCCCGAGCTCCTACGAGCAGTACTTC. Residues: CANAGPPSSYEQYF.

The chain joins TRBV18 to TRBJ1-1, with 8 bases that match TRBD1. Germline CDR1 KGHSH, CDR2 LQKENI. This CDR3 contains 15 residues. Unmatched junction bases numbered 4, after V lost 3 bases and J lost 1 base. This chain's CDR3 is CASSPTGEGNTEAFF. The CDR3 nucleotides are TGTGCCAGCTCACCGACAGGGGAAGGGAACACTGAAGCTTTCTTT. Full variable domain (missing parts from reference TRBV18 and TRBJ1-1): NAGVMQNPRHLVRRRGQEARLRCSPMKGHSHVYWYRQLPEEGLKFMVYLQKENIIDESGMPKERFSAEFPKEGPSILRIQQVVRGDSAAYFCASSPTGEGNTEAFFGQGTRLTVV.

This chain uses TRBV4-3 with TRBJ2-7, with unresolved D. The CDR3 totals 14 residues. V was trimmed by 0 bases and J by 4 bases, leaving 10 bases between them. Looked up from germline, CDR1 is LGHNA and CDR2 is YSLEER. In DNA form, the CDR3 reads TGCGCCAGCAGCCAAGATCCGGGTCTATACGAGCAGTACTTC. Amino acid sequence: CASSQDPGLYEQYF.

The CDR3 reads CASSLSYGNTIYF. In nucleotides, the CDR3 is TGTGCCAGCAGCTTGTCCTATGGAAACACCATATATTTT. V is TRBV5-6 and J is TRBJ1-3; D is undetermined. V lost 1 base and J 3 bases, leaving 5 bases between the germline ends. Germline V CDR1 and CDR2: SGHDT, YYEEEE. This CDR3 spans 13 amino acids.

The chain carries TRBV6-5 and TRBJ1-6; D is possibly TRBD1 (6 bases). The germline CDR1 and CDR2 sequences are MNHEY and SVGAGI. Trimming shortened V by 8 bases and J by 0 bases, and 8 bases separated the two germline ends. The CDR3 sequence is 14 residues long. CDR3 amino acids: CASDRSSYNSPLHF. The CDR3 DNA reads as TGTGCCAGCGACAGGAGCTCCTATAATTCACCCCTCCACTTT.

CDR3 bases: TGTGCCAGCAGTTTGCCAGTTCAGCCCCAGCATTTT. Residues: CASSLPVQPQHF. V gene TRBV28 combines with J gene TRBJ1-5; no firm D call. The germline V gene encodes CDR1 MDHEN and CDR2 SYDVKM. The CDR3 contains 12 residues. Trimming removed 3 bases from V and 6 bases from J, with 6 bases in between.

This clone was detected a few times. Distinct nucleotide sequences in the sample also encode this CDR3. The chain combines TRBV5-6 with TRBJ1-2, with D possibly matching TRBD1 (6 bases). Trimming left V 0 bases short and J 7 bases short, with 10 bases between. The CDR3 is made up of 13 amino acids. Germline V lookup: CDR1 SGHDT, CDR2 YYEEEE. The CDR3 spells CASSLAGGAGYTF. CDR3 DNA sequence: TGTGCCAGCAGCTTGGCGGGGGGCGCTGGCTACACCTTC.

This rearrangement joins TRBV6-4 to TRBJ2-1; 14 nucleotides align to TRBD2. V trimming: 2 bases; J trimming: 7 bases; junction bases outside the gene matches: 10. The CDR3 consists of 18 residues. CDR1 and CDR2 from the germline V gene are MRHNA and SNTAGT. This CDR3 reads CASSDTRLAGGVTNEQFF. The CDR3 region has the DNA TGTGCCAGCAGTGACACGAGACTAGCGGGAGGGGTAACGAATGAGCAGTTCTTC.

The chain recombines TRBV18 with TRBJ1-2; D not resolved. Trimming stripped 1 base from V and 7 bases from J, with 7 bases between. Germline V gene lookup returns CDR1 KGHSH and CDR2 LQKENI. The CDR3 loop spans 12 amino acids. CDR3 sequence reads: CASSPQHRGYTF. The DNA of the CDR3 is TGTGCCAGCTCACCACAACACCGTGGCTACACCTTC.

This rearrangement joins TRBV19 to TRBJ1-5; D gene uncertain. Trimming cost V 7 bases and J 0 bases, with 10 bases left between them. Germline CDR1 is LNHDA and CDR2 is SQIVND (reference sequence). The CDR3 has 14 amino acids. The CDR3 coding sequence is TGTGCCAGTACCGAAATCTATAGCAATCAGCCCCAGCATTTT. This gives the protein CASTEIYSNQPQHF.

This rearrangement joins TRBV30 to TRBJ2-1; maybe TRBD2 (5 bases). Trimming cost V 0 bases and J 5 bases, with 17 bases left between them. This CDR3 comprises 16 residues. Germline CDR1 GTSNPN, CDR2 SVGIG (reference sequence). The CDR3 region has the DNA TGTGCCTGGAGTGTTCCCCCATACGGGGAGAACAATGAGCAGTTCTTC. Translation gives CAWSVPPYGENNEQFF. Based on the CDR3 plus reference TRBV30 and TRBJ2-1, the full variable domain is SQTIHQWPATLVQPVGSPLSLECTVEGTSNPNLYWYRQAAGRGLQLLFYSVGIGQISSEVPQNLSASRPQDRQFILSSKKLLLSDSGFYLCAWSVPPYGENNEQFFGPGTRLTVL.

The J gene is TRBJ1-5, the V gene TRBV5-6; 8 nucleotides line up with TRBD1. Germline trimming cut 1 base from V and 4 bases from J; bases unmatched to any gene: 10. Germline loops: CDR1 SGHDT, CDR2 YYEEEE. This CDR3 is built from 17 residues. CDR3 nucleotides: TGTGCCAGCAGCTTGTGGGAGGGGACAGGAATAAATCAGCCCCAGCATTTT. Translation gives CASSLWEGTGINQPQHF.

The J gene is TRBJ2-5, the V gene TRBV7-2; TRBD1 aligns across 9 bases. Germline values: CDR1 SGHTA, CDR2 FQGNSA. J gave up 6 bases and V 5 bases, and 7 bases lay outside the gene matches. The CDR3 covers 14 residues. Here the CDR3 DNA reads TGTGCCAGCAGCCCACAGGGGGCGAAGAAGACCCAGTACTTC. Amino acid sequence: CASSPQGAKKTQYF.

The chain uses TRBV27 and TRBJ2-7; TRBD2 is a possible D gene (6 bases). V lost 5 bases, J lost 10 bases, and 15 bases lay in between. Per germline, CDR1 MNHEY and CDR2 SMNVEV (reference sequence). The CDR3 has 12 residues. The CDR3 here is CASSPRAGLQYF. CDR3 coding DNA: TGTGCCAGCAGTCCACGAGCGGGTCTCCAGTACTTC.

The rearrangement joins TRBV5-4 to TRBJ2-1; the match to TRBD2 covers 12 bases. V was clipped by 2 bases and J by 7 bases; unmatched bases: 4. Germline assignment: CDR1 SGHNT and CDR2 YYREEE (reference sequence). The CDR3 covers 15 residues. CDR3 in DNA: TGTGCCAGCAGCTTCCCGCTAGCGGGGGGGAATGAGCAGTTCTTC. It translates to CASSFPLAGGNEQFF.

The chain combines TRBV28 with TRBJ2-7, with D hard to call. Germline V gene data show CDR1 as MDHEN and CDR2 as SYDVKM. V was clipped by 4 bases and J by 2 bases, with 15 bases between them. CDR3 size: 15 residues. The CDR3 nucleotides read TGTGCCAGCAGTTACCTTCACCGCGGAACCTACGAGCAGTACTTC. Its protein is CASSYLHRGTYEQYF.

The rearrangement links TRBV27 to TRBJ1-1, with 8 bases that match TRBD1. The V gene end was trimmed by 4 bases and the J gene end by 7 bases; junction bases not matched to a gene: 5. This CDR3 is 13 amino acids long. From germline, CDR1 is MNHEY and CDR2 SMNVEV (reference sequence). Here the CDR3 DNA reads TGTGCCAGCAGTTCCTTTGGACAGGGTGAAGCTTTCTTT. Translating gives CASSSFGQGEAFF.

V usage is TRBV11-3 and J usage is TRBJ1-3, with D perhaps TRBD1 (6 bases). This CDR3 region has 13 residues. Trimming took 7 bases from V and 5 from J, leaving 12 bases between them. Germline V gene data show CDR1 as SGHNT and CDR2 as YENEEA. CDR3 loop: CASKQGERNTIYF. In nucleotides, the CDR3 is TGTGCCAGCAAACAGGGTGAGAGAAACACCATATATTTT.